The 17 T cell receptor beta chains given below trace back to one sample, sequenced in a study of cytomegalovirus exposure and HLA in healthy donors. Primers included in the PCR were 60 Vbeta and 13 Jbeta primers. The table came from immunoSEQ multiplex PCR; TCRdb's copy has only in-frame clones and leaves some out. Of over 150,000 clones in the sample, over 65% are singletons; the top ten hold 3.7%. Sequenced input: PBMCs. The source is a woman in her sixties or seventies in good health and CMV-seropositive.

The chain carries TRBV29-1 and TRBJ2-3, with a possible D match to TRBD2 (6 bases). CDR3 length equals 14 residues. Germline V gives CDR1 SQVTM, CDR2 ANQGSEA. Trimming removed 7 bases at V and 0 bases at J, with 14 bases between. The CDR3 sequence is CSAPGLKSTDTQYF. CDR3 DNA sequence: TGCAGCGCCCCGGGACTGAAAAGCACAGATACGCAGTATTTT.

The gene calls are TRBV28 and TRBJ1-4; D possibly corresponds to TRBD1 (6 bases). Germline V gives CDR1 MDHEN, CDR2 SYDVKM. This CDR3 spans 15 amino acids. The V and J ends lost 8 bases and 4 bases respectively, with 17 bases between them. The DNA of the CDR3 is TGTGCCAGCGTTCCCAGGGGAAGGGGTAATGAAAAACTGTTTTTT. It is translated as CASVPRGRGNEKLFF. The full variable domain, in which reference TRBV28 and TRBJ1-4 provide the parts outside the CDR3, is DVKVTQSSRYLVKRTGEKVFLECVQDMDHENMFWYRQDPGLGLRLIYFSYDVKMKEKGDIPEGYSVSREKKERFSLILESASTNQTSMYLCASVPRGRGNEKLFFGSGTQLSVL.

This clone was seen a handful of times. The V gene is TRBV29-1, the J gene TRBJ2-1; D not resolved. Trimming stripped 7 bases from V and 5 bases from J, with 9 bases between. The CDR3 consists of 11 residues. CDR1 and CDR2 from the germline V gene are SQVTM and ANQGSEA. The CDR3 DNA is TGCAGCGCCGCCCTAAACAATGAGCAGTTCTTC. Translating it yields CSAALNNEQFF.

This chain connects TRBV19 to TRBJ1-5, with D perhaps TRBD1 (5 bases). Per germline, CDR1 LNHDA and CDR2 SQIVND (reference sequence). This CDR3 comprises 14 residues. The V end was cut by 10 bases, the J end by 3 bases, with 16 bases between. CDR3 amino acids: CATLDRDSNQPQHF. DNA of the CDR3: TGTGCCACCCTGGACCGGGACTCCAATCAGCCCCAGCATTTT.

This clone was observed a few times. Other DNA sequences within the sample encode an identical CDR3. The V gene is TRBV7-3, the J gene TRBJ1-1; perhaps TRBD1 as D (5 bases). Germline V gene sequence: CDR1 SGHTA, CDR2 FQGTGA. The CDR3 consists of 13 residues. V lost 5 bases and J 0 bases, leaving 7 bases between the germline ends. In nucleotides, the CDR3 is TGTGCCAGCAGCCTGACAGTGAACACTGAAGCTTTCTTT. This sequence encodes CASSLTVNTEAFF. The full variable domain, completed using reference TRBV7-3 and TRBJ1-1, is GAGVSQTPSNKVTEKGKYVELRCDPISGHTALYWYRQSLGQGPEFLIYFQGTGAADDSGLPNDRFFAVRPEGSVSTLKIQRTERGDSAVYLCASSLTVNTEAFFGQGTRLTVV.

The J gene is TRBJ1-1, the V gene TRBV18, with D unclear. Per germline, CDR1 KGHSH and CDR2 LQKENI. This CDR3 region has 15 residues. V was clipped by 2 bases and J by 2 bases, with 12 bases between them. Written as DNA, the CDR3 is TGTGCCAGCTCACCAAATCGGGGTGGCAACACTGAAGCTTTCTTT. Its protein product is CASSPNRGGNTEAFF. Combining the CDR3 with reference TRBV18 and TRBJ1-1 gives the whole variable domain NAGVMQNPRHLVRRRGQEARLRCSPMKGHSHVYWYRQLPEEGLKFMVYLQKENIIDESGMPKERFSAEFPKEGPSILRIQQVVRGDSAAYFCASSPNRGGNTEAFFGQGTRLTVV.

This chain joins TRBV9 and TRBJ2-1, with 11 positions matching TRBD1. Germline CDR1 reads SGDLS; CDR2 reads YYNGEE. V was clipped by 4 bases and J by 8 bases; unmatched bases: 8. The CDR3 totals 15 residues. The CDR3 DNA reads TGTGCCAGCAGCCTAGGACAGGGGGCTCTCGATGAGCAGTTCTTC. Amino acid sequence: CASSLGQGALDEQFF.

This clone was recorded a few times. V gene TRBV28 combines with J gene TRBJ2-3; TRBD2 aligns across 8 bases. Germline V gene lookup returns CDR1 MDHEN and CDR2 SYDVKM. V gave up 1 base and J gave up 2 bases; unmatched junction bases: 5. The CDR3 is 16 residues long. The CDR3 loop reads CASSLLGGGNTDTQYF. The DNA of the CDR3 is TGTGCCAGCAGTTTATTGGGCGGGGGGAACACAGATACGCAGTATTTT.

This clone was seen more than once but under ten times. DNA of the CDR3: TGTGCCAGTAGTCCCTACCCAGGGGTGTCCCACGAGCAGTACTTC. The encoded protein is CASSPYPGVSHEQYF. The chain combines TRBV19 with TRBJ2-7; tentatively, D is TRBD1 (6 bases). The CDR3 has 15 amino acids. Trimming took 5 bases from V and 5 from J, leaving 19 bases between them. CDR1 is LNHDA, CDR2 SQIVND, per germline (reference sequence).

The chain uses TRBV28 and TRBJ1-3, with D uncertain. The V and J ends lost 4 bases and 7 bases respectively, with 8 bases between them. Germline assignment: CDR1 MDHEN and CDR2 SYDVKM. The CDR3 extends over 12 amino acids. The CDR3, as DNA: TGTGCCAGCAGTTCCGCGGCGAACACCATATATTTT. Translating it yields CASSSAANTIYF.

The chain joins TRBV5-8 to TRBJ1-5; 7 bases are shared with TRBD1. Germline V gene data show CDR1 as SGHTS and CDR2 as YDEGEE. This CDR3 comprises 14 residues. The V gene end was trimmed by 4 bases and the J gene end by 6 bases; junction bases not matched to a gene: 7. CDR3 loop: CASSRTTGVQPQHF. CDR3 sequence (DNA): TGTGCCAGCAGCCGGACAACAGGGGTTCAGCCCCAGCATTTT.

The chain uses TRBV5-4 and TRBJ2-2, with 10 bases matching TRBD2. The J segment lost 6 bases and the V segment lost 4 bases, leaving 9 bases of the junction unmatched. CDR1 and CDR2 from the germline V gene are SGHNT and YYREEE (reference sequence). This CDR3 comprises 16 residues. The CDR3 spells CASSPQGAGGPGELFF. As DNA, the CDR3 is TGTGCCAGCAGCCCCCAGGGAGCGGGGGGGCCCGGGGAGCTGTTTTTT. The full variable domain, completed using reference TRBV5-4 and TRBJ2-2, is ETGVTQSPTHLIKTRGQQVTLRCSSQSGHNTVSWYQQALGQGPQFIFQYYREEENGRGNFPPRFSGLQFPNYSSELNVNALELDDSALYLCASSPQGAGGPGELFFGEGSRLTVL.

This chain's CDR3 is CAWSTGYKTGHGYTF. The CDR3 region has the DNA TGTGCCTGGAGTACCGGCTATAAGACAGGGCATGGCTACACCTTC. The chain couples TRBV30 to TRBJ1-2, with 7 bases matching TRBD1. Germline trimming cut 2 bases from V and 6 bases from J; bases unmatched to any gene: 12. Germline V CDR1 and CDR2: GTSNPN, SVGIG (reference sequence). This CDR3 region has 15 residues.

The chain is built from TRBV7-3 and TRBJ1-6, with 7 bases that match TRBD1. J gave up 5 bases and V 0 bases, and 10 bases lay outside the gene matches. Looked up from germline, CDR1 is SGHTA and CDR2 is FQGTGA. The CDR3 has 18 residues. This CDR3 reads CASSLTAPGTANNSPLHF. Written as DNA, the CDR3 is TGTGCCAGCAGCTTAACCGCTCCAGGGACAGCGAATAATTCACCCCTCCACTTT.

The chain joins TRBV7-8 to TRBJ1-1, with D unresolved. This CDR3 is built from 13 residues. The V end was cut by 6 bases, the J end by 1 base, with 9 bases between. From germline, CDR1 is SGHVS and CDR2 FQNEAQ. The CDR3 DNA sequence: TGTGCCAGCAGGAGAACAGAGAACACTGAAGCTTTCTTT. It is translated as CASRRTENTEAFF.

The CDR3 bases are TGTGCCAGCAGCTTAAGGAAAGGGACTAGCGGCCAAGAGACCCAGTACTTC. Encoded protein: CASSLRKGTSGQETQYF. The V gene is TRBV11-3, the J gene TRBJ2-5; 11 positions agree with TRBD2. Germline V lookup: CDR1 SGHNT, CDR2 YENEEA. V gave up 2 bases and J gave up 1 base; unmatched junction bases: 6. The CDR3 runs to 17 residues.

This chain joins TRBV18 and TRBJ1-1; 7 bases match TRBD1. The CDR3 length is 15 residues. CDR1 is KGHSH and CDR2 is LQKENI in the germline V gene. The V gene end was trimmed by 4 bases and the J gene end by 3 bases; junction bases not matched to a gene: 8. This CDR3 is CASSQTGTADTEAFF. The CDR3, as DNA: TGTGCCAGCTCACAAACCGGGACAGCGGACACTGAAGCTTTCTTT. Using reference TRBV18 and TRBJ1-1 for the parts outside the CDR3, the full variable domain is NAGVMQNPRHLVRRRGQEARLRCSPMKGHSHVYWYRQLPEEGLKFMVYLQKENIIDESGMPKERFSAEFPKEGPSILRIQQVVRGDSAAYFCASSQTGTADTEAFFGQGTRLTVV.